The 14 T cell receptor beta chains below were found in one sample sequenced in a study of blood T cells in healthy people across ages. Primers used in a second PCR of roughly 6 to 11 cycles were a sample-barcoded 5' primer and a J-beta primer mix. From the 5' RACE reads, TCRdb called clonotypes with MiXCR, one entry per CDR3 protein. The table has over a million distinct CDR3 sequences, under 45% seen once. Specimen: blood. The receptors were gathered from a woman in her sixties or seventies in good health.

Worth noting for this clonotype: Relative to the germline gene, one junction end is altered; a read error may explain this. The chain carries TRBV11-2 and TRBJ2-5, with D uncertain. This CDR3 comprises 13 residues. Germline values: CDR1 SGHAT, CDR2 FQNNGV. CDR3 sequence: CGSSFSFAETQYF. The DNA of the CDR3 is TGTGGCAGCAGCTTCAGCTTCGCGGAGACCCAGTACTTC.

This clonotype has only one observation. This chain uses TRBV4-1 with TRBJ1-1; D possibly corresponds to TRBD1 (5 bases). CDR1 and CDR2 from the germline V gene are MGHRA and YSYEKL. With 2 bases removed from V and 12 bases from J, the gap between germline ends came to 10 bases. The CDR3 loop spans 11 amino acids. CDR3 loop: CASSQSGLTFF. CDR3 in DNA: TGCGCCAGCAGCCAATCAGGGTTGACTTTCTTT.

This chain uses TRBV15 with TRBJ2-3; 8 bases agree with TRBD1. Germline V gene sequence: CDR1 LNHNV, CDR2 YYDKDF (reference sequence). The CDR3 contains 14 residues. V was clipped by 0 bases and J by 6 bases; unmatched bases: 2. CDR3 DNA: TGTGCCACCAGCAGAGATCGACAGGGGGATACGCAGTATTTT. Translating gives CATSRDRQGDTQYF.

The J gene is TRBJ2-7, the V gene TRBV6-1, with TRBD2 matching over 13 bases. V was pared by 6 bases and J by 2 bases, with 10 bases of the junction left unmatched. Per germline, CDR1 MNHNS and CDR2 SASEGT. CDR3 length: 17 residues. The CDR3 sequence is CASSLARGLAGPYEQYF. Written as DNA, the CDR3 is TGTGCCAGCAGCCTAGCAAGGGGACTAGCGGGACCCTACGAGCAGTACTTC.

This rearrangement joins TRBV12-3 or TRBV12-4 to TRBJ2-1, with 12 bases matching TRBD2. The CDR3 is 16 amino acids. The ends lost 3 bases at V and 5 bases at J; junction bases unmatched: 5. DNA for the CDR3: TGTGCCAGCAGTTTCTGGACTAGCGGGATTAACAATGAGCAGTTCTTC. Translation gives CASSFWTSGINNEQFF.

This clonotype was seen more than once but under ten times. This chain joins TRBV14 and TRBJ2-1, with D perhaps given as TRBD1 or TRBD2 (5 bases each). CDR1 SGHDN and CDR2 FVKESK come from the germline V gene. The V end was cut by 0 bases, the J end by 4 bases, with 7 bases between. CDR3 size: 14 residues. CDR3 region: CASSQDWGYNEQFF. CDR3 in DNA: TGTGCCAGCAGCCAAGACTGGGGGTACAATGAGCAGTTCTTC.

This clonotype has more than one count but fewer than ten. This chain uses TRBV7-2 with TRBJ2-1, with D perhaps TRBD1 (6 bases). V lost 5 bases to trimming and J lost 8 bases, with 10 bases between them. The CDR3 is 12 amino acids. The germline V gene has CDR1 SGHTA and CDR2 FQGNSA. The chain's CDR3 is CASSPTGYEQFF. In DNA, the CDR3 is TGTGCCAGCAGCCCGACAGGTTATGAGCAGTTCTTC.

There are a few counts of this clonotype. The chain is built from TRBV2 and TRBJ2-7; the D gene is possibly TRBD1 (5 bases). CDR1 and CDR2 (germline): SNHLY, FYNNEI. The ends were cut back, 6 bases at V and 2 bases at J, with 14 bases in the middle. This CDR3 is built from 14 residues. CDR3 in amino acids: CASRSYRQTYEQYF. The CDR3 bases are TGTGCCAGCAGAAGCTACAGGCAAACCTACGAGCAGTACTTC.

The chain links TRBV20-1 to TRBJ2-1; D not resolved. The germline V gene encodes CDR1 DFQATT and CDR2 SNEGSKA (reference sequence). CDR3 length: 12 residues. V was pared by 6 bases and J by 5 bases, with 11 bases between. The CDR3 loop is CSADHIDNEQFF. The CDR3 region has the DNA TGCAGTGCCGATCATATTGACAATGAGCAGTTCTTC.

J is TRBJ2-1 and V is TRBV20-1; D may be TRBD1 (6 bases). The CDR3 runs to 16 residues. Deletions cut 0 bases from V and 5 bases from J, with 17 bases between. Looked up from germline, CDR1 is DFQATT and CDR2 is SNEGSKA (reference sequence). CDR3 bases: TGCAGTGCTAGAGATCCCAAGCAGGGGCTTGACAATGAGCAGTTCTTC. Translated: CSARDPKQGLDNEQFF.

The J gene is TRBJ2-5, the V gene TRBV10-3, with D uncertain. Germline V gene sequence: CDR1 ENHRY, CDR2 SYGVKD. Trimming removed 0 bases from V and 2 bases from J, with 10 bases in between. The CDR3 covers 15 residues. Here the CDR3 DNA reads TGTGCCATCAGTGAGTCGGGTCTCGGGCAAGAGACCCAGTACTTC. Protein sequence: CAISESGLGQETQYF.

The DNA of the CDR3 is TGCGCCAGCTGGGGGGTTAAAGAGACCCAGTACTTC. As protein: CASWGVKETQYF. The chain combines TRBV5-1 with TRBJ2-5, with D possibly TRBD2 on 6 matching bases. The CDR3 is 12 amino acids. The germline gives CDR1 SGHRS, CDR2 YFSETQ. V lost 7 bases and J lost 3, with 10 bases in between. The whole variable domain, remainder taken from reference TRBV5-1 and TRBJ2-5, is KAGVTQTPRYLIKTRGQQVTLSCSPISGHRSVSWYQQTPGQGLQFLFEYFSETQRNKGNFPGRFSGRQFSNSRSEMNVSTLELGDSALYLCASWGVKETQYFGPGTRLLVL.

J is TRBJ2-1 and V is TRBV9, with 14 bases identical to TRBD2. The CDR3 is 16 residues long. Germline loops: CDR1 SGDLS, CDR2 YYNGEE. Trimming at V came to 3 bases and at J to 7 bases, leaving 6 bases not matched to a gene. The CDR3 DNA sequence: TGTGCCAGCAGCGGCCCGGGACTAGCGGGAGATAATGAGCAGTTCTTC. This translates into CASSGPGLAGDNEQFF. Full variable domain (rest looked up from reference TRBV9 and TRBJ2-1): DSGVTQTPKHLITATGQRVTLRCSPRSGDLSVYWYQQSLDQGLQFLIQYYNGEERAKGNILERFSAQQFPDLHSELNLSSLELGDSALYFCASSGPGLAGDNEQFFGPGTRLTVL.

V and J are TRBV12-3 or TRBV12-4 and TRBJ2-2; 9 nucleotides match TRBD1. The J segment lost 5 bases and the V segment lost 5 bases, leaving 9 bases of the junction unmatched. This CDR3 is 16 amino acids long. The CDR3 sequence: CASSPGTGRRTGELFF. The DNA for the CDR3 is TGTGCCAGCAGTCCAGGGACAGGGAGGCGAACCGGGGAGCTGTTTTTT.